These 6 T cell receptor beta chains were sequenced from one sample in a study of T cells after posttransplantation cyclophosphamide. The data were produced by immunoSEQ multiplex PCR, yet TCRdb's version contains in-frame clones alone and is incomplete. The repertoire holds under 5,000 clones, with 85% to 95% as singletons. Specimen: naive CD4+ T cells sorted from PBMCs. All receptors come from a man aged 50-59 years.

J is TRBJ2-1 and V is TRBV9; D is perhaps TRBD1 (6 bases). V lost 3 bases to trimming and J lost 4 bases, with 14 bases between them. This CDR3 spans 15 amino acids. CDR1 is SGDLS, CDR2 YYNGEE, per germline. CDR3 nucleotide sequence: TGTGCCAGCAGCGGGCCTCAAACAGGGTACAATGAGCAGTTCTTC. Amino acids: CASSGPQTGYNEQFF.

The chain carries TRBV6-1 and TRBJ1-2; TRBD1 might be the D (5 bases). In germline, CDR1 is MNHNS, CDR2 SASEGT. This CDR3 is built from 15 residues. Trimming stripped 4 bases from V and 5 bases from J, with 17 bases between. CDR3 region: CASSGTSGQGYGYTF. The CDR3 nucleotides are TGTGCCAGCAGTGGGACATCCGGGCAGGGATATGGCTACACCTTC.

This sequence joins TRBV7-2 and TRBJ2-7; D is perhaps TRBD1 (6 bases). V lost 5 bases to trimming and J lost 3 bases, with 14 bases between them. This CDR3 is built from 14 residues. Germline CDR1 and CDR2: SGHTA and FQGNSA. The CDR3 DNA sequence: TGTGCCAGCAGCCCCCGACAGGCCCTCTACGAGCAGTACTTC. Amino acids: CASSPRQALYEQYF.

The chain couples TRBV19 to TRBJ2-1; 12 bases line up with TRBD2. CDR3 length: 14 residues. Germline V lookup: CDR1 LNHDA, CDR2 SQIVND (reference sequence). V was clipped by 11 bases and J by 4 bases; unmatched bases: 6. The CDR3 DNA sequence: TGTGCCGGACCTCTAGCGGGAGGGTACAATGAGCAGTTCTTC. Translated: CAGPLAGGYNEQFF.

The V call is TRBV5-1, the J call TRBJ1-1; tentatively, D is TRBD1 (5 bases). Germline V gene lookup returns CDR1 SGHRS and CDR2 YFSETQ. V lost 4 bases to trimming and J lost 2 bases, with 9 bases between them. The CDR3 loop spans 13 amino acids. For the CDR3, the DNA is TGCGCCAGCAGCCTAGGACACAACACTGAAGCTTTCTTT. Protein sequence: CASSLGHNTEAFF.

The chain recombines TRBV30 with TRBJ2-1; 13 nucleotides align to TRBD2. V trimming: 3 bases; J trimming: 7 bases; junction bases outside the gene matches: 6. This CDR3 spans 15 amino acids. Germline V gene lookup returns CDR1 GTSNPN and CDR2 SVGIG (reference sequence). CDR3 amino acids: CAWSLSLAGGNEQFF. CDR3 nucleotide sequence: TGTGCCTGGAGCCTCTCACTAGCGGGAGGGAATGAGCAGTTCTTC. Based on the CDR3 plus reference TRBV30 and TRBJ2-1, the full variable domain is SQTIHQWPATLVQPVGSPLSLECTVEGTSNPNLYWYRQAAGRGLQLLFYSVGIGQISSEVPQNLSASRPQDRQFILSSKKLLLSDSGFYLCAWSLSLAGGNEQFFGPGTRLTVL.